Below are 5 T cell receptor beta chains sequenced from a single sample in a study of cytomegalovirus exposure and HLA in healthy donors. The repertoire was sequenced with immunoSEQ multiplex PCR; TCRdb's copy has only in-frame clones and lacks some. The repertoire holds tens of thousands of clones, about 90% seen once, with 1.2% in the top ten. Sequencing was performed on PBMCs. These receptor sequences come from a woman aged 18 to 35 in good health and CMV-seronegative.

The V gene is TRBV5-6, the J gene TRBJ1-1, with D tentatively TRBD1 (6 bases). Trimming cost V 4 bases and J 5 bases, with 24 bases left between them. Germline values: CDR1 SGHDT, CDR2 YYEEEE. This CDR3 is 17 amino acids long. CDR3: CASSHAMGASSGTEAFF. In DNA, the CDR3 is TGTGCCAGCAGCCATGCGATGGGGGCTTCGTCGGGGACTGAAGCTTTCTTT.

J is TRBJ2-3 and V is TRBV25-1; a weak D match, TRBD2 (7 bases). There are 17 residues in the CDR3. With 4 bases removed from V and 1 base from J, the gap between germline ends came to 18 bases. CDR1 and CDR2 (germline): MGHDK, SYGVNS. The CDR3: CASSVFRGGGGTDTQYF. CDR3 nucleotides: TGTGCCAGCAGTGTCTTCAGGGGCGGGGGAGGCACAGATACGCAGTATTTT.

This sequence joins TRBV19 and TRBJ1-4, with 12 bases matching TRBD1. The trim removed 3 bases at V and 7 bases at J, leaving 3 bases unmatched. This CDR3 is built from 15 residues. CDR1 and CDR2 (germline): LNHDA, SQIVND (reference sequence). Here the CDR3 DNA reads TGTGCCAGTAGTATCGGGACAGGGGGCCGTGAAAAACTGTTTTTT. Translated: CASSIGTGGREKLFF.

This clone was seen a single time. This chain uses TRBV11-2 with TRBJ2-1; 9 bases fit TRBD1. J was trimmed by 6 bases and V by 5 bases; bases with no gene match: 8. CDR1 and CDR2 from the germline V gene are SGHAT and FQNNGV. This CDR3 region has 15 residues. Here the CDR3 reads CASSEDRGSFNEQFF. For the CDR3, the DNA is TGTGCCAGCAGCGAGGACAGGGGTTCGTTCAATGAGCAGTTCTTC.

The chain joins TRBV9 to TRBJ2-1, with 10 bases lining up with TRBD2. The CDR3 spans 15 residues. Germline trimming cut 4 bases from V and 3 bases from J; bases unmatched to any gene: 4. Germline V lookup: CDR1 SGDLS, CDR2 YYNGEE. CDR3 nucleotides: TGTGCCAGCAGCAATAGCGGGGGGATCTACAATGAGCAGTTCTTC. Its translation is CASSNSGGIYNEQFF.